This is a list of T cell receptor beta chains from one sample in a study of T cells in Graves' hyperthyroidism and ophthalmopathy. Using its own MiXCR run on the multiplex PCR reads, TCRdb lists one record per CDR3 protein. This table holds 250,000 to 300,000 distinct CDR3 sequences, around 20% found once. The specimen was blood. The receptor source for this set is a man in his fifties or sixties with Graves' ophthalmopathy. CDR3s include the opening cysteine and the closing phenylalanine or tryptophan. A D gene is named only where the DNA matches it firmly. For some rows the clone size is stated as once, few or many, or as a class when expanded; others skip it.

size,D,V,J,DNA,CDR3
many,TRBD1,TRBV6-2/TRBV6-3,TRBJ2-1,TGTGCCAGCAGTACCAGGACAGGGGTGAATGAGCAGTTCTTC,CASSTRTGVNEQFF
-,-,TRBV5-1,TRBJ2-2,TGCGCCAGCAGCCCCGACGGGGGACCGGCGGAGCTGTTTTTT,CASSPDGGPAELFF
many,TRBD2,TRBV12-3/TRBV12-4,TRBJ2-7,TGTGCCAGCAGTTCAGCAGCGGGAGGGCCTTACGAGCAGTACTTC,CASSSAAGGPYEQYF
many,-,TRBV7-8,TRBJ2-1,TGTGCCAGCAGCTTAGCGTTCACCTTTCTATCGTACAATGAGCAGTTCTTC,CASSLAFTFLSYNEQFF
many,TRBD1,TRBV3-1,TRBJ2-7,TGTGCCAGCAGCCCTGGACAGGGAGTCTCCTACGAGCAGTACTTC,CASSPGQGVSYEQYF
-,TRBD2,TRBV4-2,TRBJ2-7,TGTGCCAGCAGCCAAGCTCTAGCGGGAGGCTCCTACGAGCAGTACTTC,CASSQALAGGSYEQYF
-,TRBD1,TRBV9,TRBJ2-6,TGTGCCAGCAGCGCCGGGACAGCCCCTTCCTCTGGGGCCAACGTCCTGACTTTC,CASSAGTAPSSGANVLTF
many,TRBD1,TRBV2,TRBJ1-1,TGTGCCGAACAGGGGCAGAACACTGAAGCTTTCTTT,CAEQGQNTEAFF
many,-,TRBV28,TRBJ2-5,TGTGCCACCTCGGGCAATTGGGGGGAGACCCAGTACTTC,CATSGNWGETQYF
-,-,TRBV9,TRBJ1-2,TGTGCCAGCAGCGTAGTGCCGGGATTGGATGGCTACACCTTC,CASSVVPGLDGYTF
few,TRBD2,TRBV15,TRBJ2-1,TGTGCCACCAGCAGAGTTCCGCGGGAGGGCCGGATGTCATACAATGAGCAGTTCTTC,CATSRVPREGRMSYNEQFF
-,-,TRBV10-3,TRBJ2-6,TGTGCCATCAGTGATGAGGGTTCTGGGGCCAACGTCCTGACTTTC,CAISDEGSGANVLTF
few,-,TRBV30,TRBJ2-3,TGTGCCTGGAATGGCGGAAGCACAGATACGCAGTATTTT,CAWNGGSTDTQYF
-,TRBD2,TRBV9,TRBJ2-1,TGTGCCAGCAGCCCCCGACTAGCGGGAGCCGATGAGCAGTTCTTC,CASSPRLAGADEQFF
few,TRBD1,TRBV20-1,TRBJ1-5,TGCAGTGCTCTTGAAGGGGGCCAGCCCCAGCATTTT,CSALEGGQPQHF
-,-,TRBV19,TRBJ2-3,TGTGCCAGTAGTATAGTTAGCGTCGGGAGATGGAATACGCAGTATTTT,CASSIVSVGRWNTQYF
many,TRBD2,TRBV30,TRBJ2-7,TGTGCCTGGGGGACTAGCGGGAGTAGAGAGCAGTACTTC,CAWGTSGSREQYF
many,TRBD1,TRBV7-2,TRBJ2-7,TGTGCCAGCAGCTTAGGACAGGGATCGGTCTACGAGCAGTACTTC,CASSLGQGSVYEQYF
many,-,TRBV7-9,TRBJ1-1,TGTGCCAGCAGTTATAGCACAGGGATTAACACTGAAGCTTTCTTT,CASSYSTGINTEAFF
few,TRBD1,TRBV7-9,TRBJ2-7,TGTGCCAGCAGCTTTGGGTGGACAGGCACTGTCGAGCAGTACTTC,CASSFGWTGTVEQYF
many,-,TRBV5-1,TRBJ2-3,TGCGCCAGCAGCTTGGATCAGGGGACGCAGTATTTT,CASSLDQGTQYF
once,-,TRBV27,TRBJ1-4,TGTGCCAGCAGTTTCGACAGCTATAATGAAAAACTGTTTTTT,CASSFDSYNEKLFF
-,TRBD2,TRBV7-6,TRBJ2-1,TGTGCCAGCAGGGGGCTAGCGGGAGGGAATACCTTCAACAATGAGCAGTTCTTC,CASRGLAGGNTFNNEQFF
-,-,TRBV24-1,TRBJ2-3,TGTGCCACCAGTGAGACTTCCTGGGCCAGAGATACGCAGTATTTT,CATSETSWARDTQYF
-,-,TRBV5-1,TRBJ1-3,TGCGCCAGCAGCCCCACGTTCTCTGGAAACACCATATATTTT,CASSPTFSGNTIYF
-,TRBD2,TRBV20-1,TRBJ2-3,TGCAGTGCCAGCCTAACTAGCGGGAGTGTTGCAGATACGCAGTATTTT,CSASLTSGSVADTQYF
-,TRBD2,TRBV18,TRBJ2-7,TGTGCCAGCTCAGGCGGGGGATCCTCCTTCGAGCAGTACTTC,CASSGGGSSFEQYF
many,TRBD2,TRBV5-6,TRBJ2-1,TGTGCCAGCAGCCTTACGGGGAGGGGAGAGCAGTTCTTC,CASSLTGRGEQFF
many,TRBD1,TRBV7-2,TRBJ1-4,TGTGCCAGCAGCCGGACAGGGTCTAATGAAAAACTGTTTTTT,CASSRTGSNEKLFF
many,TRBD2,TRBV2,TRBJ2-5,TGTGCCAGCAGTGAGACGGGACTAGCGGGAGAGACCCAGTACTTC,CASSETGLAGETQYF
many,-,TRBV11-2,TRBJ2-7,TGTGCCAGCAGCTTAGGGGCGGGAACTTACTACGAGCAGTACTTC,CASSLGAGTYYEQYF
few,-,TRBV20-1,TRBJ2-7,TGCAGTGCTCATGAGGACCAAAAGACCTACGAGCAGTACTTC,CSAHEDQKTYEQYF
-,-,TRBV19,TRBJ1-2,TGTGCCAGTAGTATTCTTCAGCCCCATGGCTACACCTTC,CASSILQPHGYTF
many,-,TRBV30,TRBJ1-5,TGTGCCTGGAGTGGTAGGGCAAAACAGCCCCAGCATTTT,CAWSGRAKQPQHF
-,-,TRBV27,TRBJ1-1,TGTGCCAGCAGTCTCTCAGGGATTGTCTTCACTGAAGCTTTCTTT,CASSLSGIVFTEAFF
few,-,TRBV13,TRBJ2-7,TGTGCCAGCAGCCGGCCGGTCGAAAGCTACGAGCAGTACTTC,CASSRPVESYEQYF
few,-,TRBV6-1,TRBJ2-1,TGTGCCAGCAGTTCGGACGGAAATAGATACAATGAGCAGTTCTTC,CASSSDGNRYNEQFF
few,TRBD1,TRBV5-1,TRBJ2-4,TGCGCCAGCAGCGGGGGGACAGGGAAAAACATTCAGTACTTC,CASSGGTGKNIQYF
-,-,TRBV4-2,TRBJ2-2,TGTGCCAGCAGCCAAGATCGGACGGCCGCCGGGGAGCTGTTTTTT,CASSQDRTAAGELFF
-,-,TRBV24-1,TRBJ1-2,TGTGCCACCAGTGATTGGAGGGGCGGCGGCTACACCTTC,CATSDWRGGGYTF
many,TRBD2,TRBV28,TRBJ2-7,TGTGCCAGCAGACGGACTAGCGGGATCTACGAGCAGTACTTC,CASRRTSGIYEQYF
-,-,TRBV6-1,TRBJ1-5,TGTGCCAGCAGTGCTCAGAACAATCAGCCCCAGCATTTT,CASSAQNNQPQHF
-,-,TRBV10-3,TRBJ2-3,TGTGCCATCAGTGAGTCTCGGAAAAGCACAGATACGCAGTATTTT,CAISESRKSTDTQYF
many,-,TRBV28,TRBJ2-4,TGTGCCAGCAGTTCCGCTTCCGGGTTAGCCAAAAACATTCAGTACTTC,CASSSASGLAKNIQYF
many,TRBD1,TRBV28,TRBJ1-1,TGTGCCAGCAGTGAGGGGGCGAAGTACACTGAAGCTTTCTTT,CASSEGAKYTEAFF
few,-,TRBV6-1,TRBJ2-1,TGTGCCAGCACCCCCGGGAGACAAGCTTACTTCTTC,CASTPGRQAYFF
-,TRBD1,TRBV11-2,TRBJ2-7,TGTGCCAGCAGCCCTGGGACAGGGGGCAACTACGAGCAGTACTTC,CASSPGTGGNYEQYF
few,TRBD2,TRBV5-1,TRBJ2-3,TGCGCCAGCAGCTTGGAAACTAGCGGGTACACAGATACGCAGTATTTT,CASSLETSGYTDTQYF
-,-,TRBV29-1,TRBJ1-2,TGCAGCGTTGATATGCCAGAAATGGGCTATGGCTACACCTTC,CSVDMPEMGYGYTF
many,TRBD2,TRBV5-1,TRBJ2-1,TGCGCCAGCAGCATGACTAGCGGGAGAGGCAATGAGCAGTTCTTC,CASSMTSGRGNEQFF
many,TRBD2,TRBV12-3/TRBV12-4,TRBJ2-1,TGTGCCAGCAGTTTAAGGACTAGCGGGTTGAGTGAGCAGTTCTTC,CASSLRTSGLSEQFF
-,-,TRBV6-1,TRBJ2-7,TGTGCCAGCAGTACCTTTAACGAGCAGTACTTC,CASSTFNEQYF